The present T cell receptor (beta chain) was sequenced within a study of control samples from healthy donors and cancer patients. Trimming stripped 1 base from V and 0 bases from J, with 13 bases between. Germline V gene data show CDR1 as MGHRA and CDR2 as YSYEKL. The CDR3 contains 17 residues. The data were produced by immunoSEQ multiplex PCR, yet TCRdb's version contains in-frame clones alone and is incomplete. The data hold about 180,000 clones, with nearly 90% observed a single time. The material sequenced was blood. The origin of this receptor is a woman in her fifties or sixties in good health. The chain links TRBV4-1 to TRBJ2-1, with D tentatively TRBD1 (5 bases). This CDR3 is CASSQGGSASSYNEQFF. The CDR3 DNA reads TGCGCCAGCAGCCAAGGGGGCTCGGCCAGCTCCTACAATGAGCAGTTCTTC.